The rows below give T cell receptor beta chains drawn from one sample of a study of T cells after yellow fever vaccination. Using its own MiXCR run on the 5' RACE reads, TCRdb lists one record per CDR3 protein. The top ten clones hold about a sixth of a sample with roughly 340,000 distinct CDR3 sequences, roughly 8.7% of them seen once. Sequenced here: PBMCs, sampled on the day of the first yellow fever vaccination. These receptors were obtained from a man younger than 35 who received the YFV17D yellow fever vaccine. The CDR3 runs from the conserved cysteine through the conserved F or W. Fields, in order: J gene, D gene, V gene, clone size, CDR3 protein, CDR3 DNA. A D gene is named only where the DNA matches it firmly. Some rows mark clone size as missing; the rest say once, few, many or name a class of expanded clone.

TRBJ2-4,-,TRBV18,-,CASSPRTVDLPWAKNIQYF,TGTGCCAGCTCCCCCAGGACGGTCGACCTCCCTTGGGCCAAAAACATTCAGTACTTC
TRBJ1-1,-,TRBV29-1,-,CSAGENTEAFF,TGCAGCGCAGGGGAGAACACTGAAGCTTTCTTT
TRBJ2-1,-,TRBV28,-,CASSLFGQRLNEQFF,TGTGCCAGCAGTTTATTTGGACAGCGGCTCAATGAGCAGTTCTTC
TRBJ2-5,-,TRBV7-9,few,CASRPGALETQYF,TGTGCCAGCAGACCAGGGGCGTTAGAGACCCAGTACTTC
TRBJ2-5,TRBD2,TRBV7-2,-,CASSLGLAKQETQYF,TGTGCCAGCAGCTTGGGACTAGCGAAACAAGAGACCCAGTACTTC
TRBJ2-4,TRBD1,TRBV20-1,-,CSAGDSQKNIQYF,TGCAGTGCTGGGGACAGTCAGAAAAACATTCAGTACTTC
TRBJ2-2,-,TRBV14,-,CASSQDGPRSGELFF,TGTGCCAGCAGCCAAGATGGCCCACGGTCCGGGGAGCTGTTTTTT
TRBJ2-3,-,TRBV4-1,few,CASSPFLLASSTDTQYF,TGCGCCAGCAGCCCGTTCCTTCTAGCGTCTAGCACAGATACGCAGTATTTT
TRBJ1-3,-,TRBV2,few,CASSDQLAGNTIYF,TGTGCCAGCAGTGATCAGTTGGCTGGAAACACCATATATTTT
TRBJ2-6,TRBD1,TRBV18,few,CASSATGSPGANVLTF,TGTGCCAGCTCAGCGACAGGGTCACCTGGGGCCAACGTCCTGACTTTC
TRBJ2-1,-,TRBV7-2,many,CASSLWGSSSYNEQFF,TGTGCCAGCAGCTTATGGGGGTCCTCCTCCTACAATGAGCAGTTCTTC
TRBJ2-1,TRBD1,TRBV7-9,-,CASSSGQGTSYNEQFF,TGTGCCAGCAGCTCGGGACAGGGGACCTCCTACAATGAGCAGTTCTTC
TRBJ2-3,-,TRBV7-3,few,CASSLTGTSTDTQYF,TGTGCCAGCAGCTTAACCGGCACTAGCACAGATACGCAGTATTTT
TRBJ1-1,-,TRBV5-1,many,CASSLSGTTEAFF,TGCGCCAGCAGCCTCTCCGGGACCACTGAAGCTTTCTTT
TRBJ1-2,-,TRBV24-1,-,CATSDGVTAGNGYTF,TGTGCCACCAGTGATGGAGTTACGGCAGGGAATGGCTACACCTTC
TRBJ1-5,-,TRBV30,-,CAWSGQGNQPQHF,TGTGCCTGGAGTGGGCAGGGCAATCAGCCCCAGCATTTT
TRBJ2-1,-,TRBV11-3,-,CASSLDGRGNEQFF,TGTGCCAGCAGCTTAGATGGGAGAGGGAATGAGCAGTTCTTC
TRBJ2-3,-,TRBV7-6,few,CASSLTVAPDTQYF,TGTGCCAGCAGCTTGACAGTGGCACCAGATACGCAGTATTTT
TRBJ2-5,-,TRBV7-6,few,CASSLALQETQYF,TGTGCCAGCAGCTTAGCACTTCAGGAGACCCAGTACTTC
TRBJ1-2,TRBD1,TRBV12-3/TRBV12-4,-,CASSFGTGGGINYGYTF,TGTGCCAGCAGTTTCGGGACAGGGGGAGGGATTAACTATGGCTACACCTTC
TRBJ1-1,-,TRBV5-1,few,CASSSTPVPKDTEAFF,TGCGCCAGCAGCTCCACCCCCGTCCCAAAGGACACTGAAGCTTTCTTT
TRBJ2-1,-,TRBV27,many,CASSLQESYNEQFF,TGTGCCAGCAGTTTACAGGAATCCTACAATGAGCAGTTCTTC
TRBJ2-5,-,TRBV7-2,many,CASSFNWGGEETQYF,TGTGCCAGCTCCTTTAACTGGGGCGGGGAAGAGACCCAGTACTTC
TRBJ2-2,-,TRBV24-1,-,CATSDLIPSTGELFF,TGTGCCACCAGTGATTTAATCCCTTCCACCGGGGAGCTGTTTTTT
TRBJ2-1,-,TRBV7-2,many,CASSLGRNEQFF,TGCGCCAGCAGCTTGGGTCGGAATGAGCAGTTCTTC
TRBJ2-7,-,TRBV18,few,CASSPPGSLGYEQYF,TGTGCCAGCTCACCACCGGGATCTTTAGGCTACGAGCAGTACTTC
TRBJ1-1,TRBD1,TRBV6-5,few,CASSYSRGRTGAFF,TGTGCCAGCAGTTACTCAAGGGGGCGTACCGGCGCTTTCTTT
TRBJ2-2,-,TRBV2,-,CASQLQGAGELFF,TGTGCCAGCCAGCTCCAGGGTGCCGGGGAGCTGTTTTTT
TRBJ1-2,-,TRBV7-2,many,CASSPGQLHGYTF,TGTGCCAGCAGCCCTGGACAGCTCCATGGCTACACCTTC
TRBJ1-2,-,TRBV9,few,CASSGTGLITSPYGYTF,TGTGCCAGCAGCGGTACGGGACTCATCACTTCCCCCTATGGCTACACCTTC
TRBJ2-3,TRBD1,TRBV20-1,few,CSAQTGLAQYF,TGCAGTGCCCAGACAGGGCTCGCGCAGTATTTT
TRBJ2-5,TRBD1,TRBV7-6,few,CASSPGTGVGKTQYF,TGTGCCAGCAGCCCCGGGACAGGGGTCGGGAAGACCCAGTACTTC
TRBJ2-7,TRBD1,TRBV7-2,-,CASSPGQGNLYEQYF,TGTGCCAGCAGCCCGGGACAGGGGAATCTCTACGAGCAGTACTTC
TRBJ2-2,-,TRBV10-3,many,CAIRGAASDTGELFF,TGTGCCATCAGGGGGGCTGCGTCCGACACCGGGGAGCTGTTTTTT
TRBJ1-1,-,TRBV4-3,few,CASSQDLDFEAFF,TGCGCCAGCAGCCAAGATCTGGACTTTGAAGCTTTCTTT
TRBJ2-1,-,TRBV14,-,CASSHPRDTSITYNEQFF,TGTGCCAGCAGCCACCCCCGGGACACCAGTATAACCTACAATGAGCAGTTCTTC
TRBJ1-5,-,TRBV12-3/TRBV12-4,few,CASHSVGSNQPQHF,TGTGCCAGCCATTCGGTGGGGAGCAATCAGCCCCAGCATTTT
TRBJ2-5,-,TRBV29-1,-,CSVVGTGEETQYF,TGCAGCGTTGTCGGGACGGGTGAAGAGACCCAGTACTTC
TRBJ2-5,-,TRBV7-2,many,CASSGQLRGQETQYF,TGTGCCAGCAGCGGACAGCTCCGGGGACAAGAGACCCAGTACTTC
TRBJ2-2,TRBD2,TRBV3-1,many,CASSQLAGANTGELFF,TGTGCCAGCAGCCAGCTAGCGGGGGCGAACACCGGGGAGCTGTTTTTT
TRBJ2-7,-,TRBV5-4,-,CASSIDSYEQYF,TGTGCCAGCAGCATAGACAGCTACGAGCAGTACTTC
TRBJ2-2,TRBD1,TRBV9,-,CASSVGTGEVGELFF,TGTGCCAGCAGCGTAGGAACAGGGGAAGTCGGGGAGCTGTTTTTT
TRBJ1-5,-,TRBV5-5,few,CASSLVGGDQPQHF,TGTGCCAGCAGCTTGGTCGGGGGGGATCAGCCCCAGCATTTT